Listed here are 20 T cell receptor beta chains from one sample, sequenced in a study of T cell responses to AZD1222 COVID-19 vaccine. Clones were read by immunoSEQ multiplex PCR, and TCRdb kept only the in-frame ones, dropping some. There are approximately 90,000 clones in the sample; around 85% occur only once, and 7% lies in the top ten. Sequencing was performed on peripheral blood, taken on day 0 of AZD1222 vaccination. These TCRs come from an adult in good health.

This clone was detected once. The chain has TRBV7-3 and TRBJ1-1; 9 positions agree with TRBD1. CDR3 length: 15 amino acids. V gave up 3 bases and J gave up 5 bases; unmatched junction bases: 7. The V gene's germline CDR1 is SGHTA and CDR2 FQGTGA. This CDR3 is CASSFGTGSLTEAFF. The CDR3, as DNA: TGTGCCAGCAGCTTCGGGACAGGGAGTTTGACTGAAGCTTTCTTT.

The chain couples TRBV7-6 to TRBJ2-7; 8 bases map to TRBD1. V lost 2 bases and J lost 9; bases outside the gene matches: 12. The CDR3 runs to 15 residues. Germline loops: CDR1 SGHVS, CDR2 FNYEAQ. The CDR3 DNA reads TGTGCCAGCAGCTTATCCGGGACAGGTTATGGAGTGCAGTACTTC. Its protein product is CASSLSGTGYGVQYF.

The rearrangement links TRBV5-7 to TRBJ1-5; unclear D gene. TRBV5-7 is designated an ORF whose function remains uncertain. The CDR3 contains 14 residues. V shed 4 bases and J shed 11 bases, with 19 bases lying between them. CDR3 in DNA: TGTGCCAGCAGCGGCAGCCGGTCCCGTAATGCCCAGCATTTT. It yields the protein CASSGSRSRNAQHF.

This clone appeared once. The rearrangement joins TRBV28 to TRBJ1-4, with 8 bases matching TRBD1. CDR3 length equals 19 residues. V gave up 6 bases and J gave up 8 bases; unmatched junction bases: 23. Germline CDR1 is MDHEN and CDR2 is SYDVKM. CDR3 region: CASSRLLKITGTGGEKLFF. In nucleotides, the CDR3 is TGTGCCAGCAGCAGACTTTTAAAAATAACCGGGACAGGAGGGGAAAAACTGTTTTTT.

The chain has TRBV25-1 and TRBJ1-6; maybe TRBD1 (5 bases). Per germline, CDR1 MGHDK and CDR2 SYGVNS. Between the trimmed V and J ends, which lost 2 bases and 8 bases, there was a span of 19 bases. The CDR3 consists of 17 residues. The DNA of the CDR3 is TGTGCCAGCAGTGAACCTGGCCCGCAGGGAGGACATTCACCCCTCCACTTT. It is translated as CASSEPGPQGGHSPLHF.

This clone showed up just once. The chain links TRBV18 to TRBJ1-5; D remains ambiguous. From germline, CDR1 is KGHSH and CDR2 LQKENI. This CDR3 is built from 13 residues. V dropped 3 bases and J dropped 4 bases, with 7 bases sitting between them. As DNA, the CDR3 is TGTGCCAGCTCACCTAAGGAGAATCAGCCCCAGCATTTT. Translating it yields CASSPKENQPQHF.

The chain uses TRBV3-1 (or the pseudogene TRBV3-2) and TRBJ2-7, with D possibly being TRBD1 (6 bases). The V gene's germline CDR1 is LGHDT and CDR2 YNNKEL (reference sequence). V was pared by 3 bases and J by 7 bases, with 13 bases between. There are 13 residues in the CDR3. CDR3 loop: CASSQPQGREQYF. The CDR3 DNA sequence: TGTGCCAGCAGCCAGCCCCAGGGGCGGGAGCAGTACTTC.

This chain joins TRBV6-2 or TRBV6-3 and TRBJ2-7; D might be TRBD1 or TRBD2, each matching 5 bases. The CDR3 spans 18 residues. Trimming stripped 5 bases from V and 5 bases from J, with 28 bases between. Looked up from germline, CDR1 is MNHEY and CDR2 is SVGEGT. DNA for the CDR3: TGTGCCAGCAGTCAACAACTCACCGGGACGGGCCTTCGGAACGAGCAGTACTTC. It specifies CASSQQLTGTGLRNEQYF.

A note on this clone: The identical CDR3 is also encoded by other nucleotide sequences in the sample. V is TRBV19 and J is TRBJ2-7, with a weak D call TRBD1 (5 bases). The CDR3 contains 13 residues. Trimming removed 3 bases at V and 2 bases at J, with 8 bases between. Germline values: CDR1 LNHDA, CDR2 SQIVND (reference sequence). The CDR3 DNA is TGTGCCAGTAGTATCGGCAGGGCCTACGAGCAGTACTTC. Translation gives CASSIGRAYEQYF. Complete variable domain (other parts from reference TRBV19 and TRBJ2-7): DGGITQSPKYLFRKEGQNVTLSCEQNLNHDAMYWYRQDPGQGLRLIYYSQIVNDFQKGDIAEGYSVSREKKESFPLTVTSAQKNPTAFYLCASSIGRAYEQYFGPGTRLTVT.

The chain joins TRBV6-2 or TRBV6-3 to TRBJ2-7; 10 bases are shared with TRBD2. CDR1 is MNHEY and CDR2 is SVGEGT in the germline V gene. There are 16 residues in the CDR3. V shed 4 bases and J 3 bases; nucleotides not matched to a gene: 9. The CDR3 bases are TGTGCCAGCAGTTCCGCGACTAGCGGGTTTTACTACGAGCAGTACTTC. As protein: CASSSATSGFYYEQYF.

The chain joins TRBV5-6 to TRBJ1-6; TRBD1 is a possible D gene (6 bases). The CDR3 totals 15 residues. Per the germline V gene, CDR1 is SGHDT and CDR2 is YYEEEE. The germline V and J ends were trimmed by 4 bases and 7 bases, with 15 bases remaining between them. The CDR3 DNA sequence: TGTGCCAGCAGCCCCCCGGGACACCTAAATTCACCCCTCCACTTT. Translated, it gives CASSPPGHLNSPLHF.

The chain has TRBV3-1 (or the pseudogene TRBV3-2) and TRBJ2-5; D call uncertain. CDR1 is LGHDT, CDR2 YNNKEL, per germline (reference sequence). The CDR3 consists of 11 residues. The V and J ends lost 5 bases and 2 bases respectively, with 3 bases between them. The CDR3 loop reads CASSLQETQYF. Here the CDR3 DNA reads TGTGCCAGCAGCTTACAAGAGACCCAGTACTTC.

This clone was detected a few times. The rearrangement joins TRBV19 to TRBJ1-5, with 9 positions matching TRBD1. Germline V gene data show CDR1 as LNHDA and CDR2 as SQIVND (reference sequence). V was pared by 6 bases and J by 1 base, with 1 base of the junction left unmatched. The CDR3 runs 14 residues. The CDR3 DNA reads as TGTGCCAGTAGAGGACAGGGGAGCAATCAGCCCCAGCATTTT. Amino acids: CASRGQGSNQPQHF.

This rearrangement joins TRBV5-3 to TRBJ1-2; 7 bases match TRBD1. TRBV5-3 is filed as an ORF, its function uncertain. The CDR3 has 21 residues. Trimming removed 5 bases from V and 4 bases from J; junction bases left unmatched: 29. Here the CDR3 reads CARSRCDWDRRCPLMAYGYTF. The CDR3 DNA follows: TGTGCCAGAAGTCGTTGCGACTGGGACAGAAGATGCCCCCTGATGGCCTATGGCTACACCTTC.

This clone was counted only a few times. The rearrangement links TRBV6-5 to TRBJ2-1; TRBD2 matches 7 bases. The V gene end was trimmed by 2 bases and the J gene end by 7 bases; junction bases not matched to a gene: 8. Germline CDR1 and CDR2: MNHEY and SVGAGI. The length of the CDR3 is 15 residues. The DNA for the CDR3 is TGTGCCAGCAGTTACGGGTTAGCGGGTAGTAATGAGCAGTTCTTC. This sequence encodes CASSYGLAGSNEQFF.

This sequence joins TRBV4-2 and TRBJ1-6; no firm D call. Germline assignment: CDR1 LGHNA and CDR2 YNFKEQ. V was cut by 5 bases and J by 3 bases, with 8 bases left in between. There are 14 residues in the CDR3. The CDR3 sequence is CASSIQDYNSPLHF. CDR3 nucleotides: TGTGCCAGCAGCATCCAGGACTATAATTCACCCCTCCACTTT.

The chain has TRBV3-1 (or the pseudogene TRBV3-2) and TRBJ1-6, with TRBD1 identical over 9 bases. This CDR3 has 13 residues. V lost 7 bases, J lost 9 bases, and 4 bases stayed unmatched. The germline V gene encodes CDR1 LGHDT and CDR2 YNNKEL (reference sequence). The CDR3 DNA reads TGTGCCAGCAAAGGGACAGGGTCTTCACCCCTCCACTTT. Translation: CASKGTGSSPLHF.

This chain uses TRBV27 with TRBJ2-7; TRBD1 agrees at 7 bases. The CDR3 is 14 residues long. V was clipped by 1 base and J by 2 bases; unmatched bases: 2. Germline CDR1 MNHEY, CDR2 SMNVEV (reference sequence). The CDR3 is CASSLLGQTYEQYF. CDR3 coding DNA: TGTGCCAGCAGTTTATTGGGACAGACCTACGAGCAGTACTTC.

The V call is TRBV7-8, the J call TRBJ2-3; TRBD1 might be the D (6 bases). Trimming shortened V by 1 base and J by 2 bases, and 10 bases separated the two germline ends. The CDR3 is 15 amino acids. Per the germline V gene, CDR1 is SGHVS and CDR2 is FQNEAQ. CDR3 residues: CASSLVPGATDTQYF. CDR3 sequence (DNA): TGTGCCAGCAGCTTAGTCCCAGGGGCCACAGATACGCAGTATTTT.

The CDR3 nucleotides read TGCGCCAGCAGGGACACAGGGGGCGCCTATAATTCACCCCTCCACTTT. Its protein product is CASRDTGGAYNSPLHF. V is TRBV5-1 and J is TRBJ1-6; 9 bases are shared with TRBD1. Germline loops: CDR1 SGHRS, CDR2 YFSETQ. The V and J ends lost 5 bases and 2 bases, in that order; junction bases with no gene match: 5. The CDR3 loop spans 16 amino acids.